These T cell receptor beta chains were read from a single sample in a study of tumor and adjacent non-tumor tissue in lung cancer. Using its own MiXCR run on the multiplex PCR reads, TCRdb lists one record per CDR3 protein. Of some 68,000 distinct CDR3 sequences listed, 65% to 80% are singletons. Sequencing used distant non-tumor lung tissue. The receptors stem from a man aged 55 to 70 with non-small cell lung cancer. Both conserved end residues are part of each CDR3. The order of the fields is J gene, V gene, D gene, clone size, CDR3 DNA, CDR3 protein. The D gene is left open where the match is weak. Clone size is stated in some rows and not others, as once, few, many or a class when expanded.

>TRBJ1-1|TRBV29-1|-|-
TGCAGCGTTGAACCCGTCCGGATAGAGGAGTGGACTGAAGCTTTCTTT
CSVEPVRIEEWTEAFF
>TRBJ1-5|TRBV6-1|-|-
TGTGTCAACAGCCGATACAGGGATGGGTCCGTCCAGCCCCAGCATTTT
CVNSRYRDGSVQPQHF
>TRBJ2-2|TRBV7-8|TRBD2|many
TGTGCCAGCAGCTTCACCGGGACTAGCTGGGCCGGGGAGCTGTTTTTT
CASSFTGTSWAGELFF
>TRBJ1-4|TRBV2|-|few
TGTGCCAGCGTCCCGGACTGGGCTGGCGAAAAACTGTTTTTT
CASVPDWAGEKLFF
>TRBJ2-1|TRBV19|-|once
TGTGCCAGTAGTATGCGGTCGGTAACAGGGAATGACGAGCAGTTCTTC
CASSMRSVTGNDEQFF
>TRBJ2-7|TRBV11-2|-|once
TGTACCAGTAGCTTAGATCTACGACAGGCTTACGAGCAGTACTTC
CTSSLDLRQAYEQYF
>TRBJ2-1|TRBV28|-|-
TGTGCCAGCAGTTGGCTAGCCAGAGGTCAGCAGTTTTTC
CASSWLARGQQFF
>TRBJ2-3|TRBV5-4|-|once
TGTGCCAGCAGCCCTACCGAGCGTGAGCCGGGAGATACGCAGTGTTTT
CASSPTEREPGDTQCF
>TRBJ2-1|TRBV6-5|-|-
TGTGCCAGCAGTACGTACTTAGATCGGGCCGAGCAGTTCTTC
CASSTYLDRAEQFF
>TRBJ2-1|TRBV20-1|-|once
TGCAGTGCTAGTCCTGGGCCTGAGCAGTTCTTC
CSASPGPEQFF
>TRBJ2-7|TRBV6-2/TRBV6-3|-|-
TGTGCCAGCAGAGAGCCGGGACGAGGCCACGGGCAGTACTTC
CASREPGRGHGQYF
>TRBJ2-1|TRBV19|-|many
TGTGCCAGTAGTATAGTCATTGGCGGACCCTACAATGAGCAGTTCTTC
CASSIVIGGPYNEQFF
>TRBJ1-3|TRBV6-2/TRBV6-3|-|once
TGTGTTAGCAGCTCTACCCGGACACTCTCTGGAAACACCATATATTTT
CVSSSTRTLSGNTIYF
>TRBJ1-1|TRBV12-3/TRBV12-4|-|-
TGTGCCAGCAACCTATCCAGGAGTAGTGAAGTTTTCTTT
CASNLSRSSEVFF
>TRBJ1-1|TRBV20-1|TRBD1|few
TGCAGTGCGCATCCGGGACAGGGGTTTGAGTGGGCTGAAGCTTTCTTT
CSAHPGQGFEWAEAFF
>TRBJ2-1|TRBV7-3|-|-
TGTGCCAGCAGCCTAGTAAGCCACAATGAGCAGTTCTTC
CASSLVSHNEQFF
>TRBJ2-1|TRBV5-1|-|many
TGCGCCAGCAGTCGACAGTTGTCCTACAATGAGCAGTTCTTC
CASSRQLSYNEQFF
>TRBJ1-1|TRBV6-1|-|-
TGTGCCAACAACCCCTCGCGGTTGTCGAACACTGAAGCTTTCTTT
CANNPSRLSNTEAFF
>TRBJ2-5|TRBV5-1|-|-
TGCGTCAGCAACTTGGTTTCCGGCGGGGCCGAAGAGACCCAGTACTTC
CVSNLVSGGAEETQYF
>TRBJ2-3|TRBV11-3|-|-
TGTGCAAGCAGCTCCGAACTAGCAGATACCACAGATACGCAGTATTTT
CASSSELADTTDTQYF